The text below deals with one T cell receptor (beta chain). This sample was included in a study of T-cell reconstitution after alpha-beta-depleted transplantation in children. The germline V gene encodes CDR1 SGHRS and CDR2 YFSETQ. J was trimmed by 0 bases and V by 4 bases; bases with no gene match: 15. CDR3 length: 18 residues. Unique molecular identifiers were used to barcode this TCRbeta library. TCRdb processed the PCR reads anew with MiXCR; each CDR3 protein has one entry. The sample carries fewer than 750,000 distinct CDR3 sequences, roughly 27% recorded once. This sample comprised PBMCs, obtained before TCRalphabeta/CD19-depleted stem cell transplant. This receptor was identified in a boy under two years old with Wiskott-Aldrich syndrome, due to receive a stem cell transplant. The genes are TRBV5-1 and TRBJ1-1; TRBD1 matches at 7 bases. The CDR3 DNA is TGCGCCAGCAGCAAAACAGGGGTCATCCCTTTTATGAACACTGAAGCTTTCTTT. It yields the protein CASSKTGVIPFMNTEAFF.